This T cell receptor beta chain was profiled in a study of blood T cell repertoires in COVID-19. At the level of the study: Samples representing acute and convalescent COVID-19 were sourced from the United States, Italy and Spain. T cells, B-cell-depleted T cells, or PBMCs provided the cDNA or gDNA that served as material.

Germline V gene data show CDR1 as MNHNS and CDR2 as SASEGT. V lost 3 bases, J lost 3 bases, and 17 bases lay in between. This CDR3 comprises 16 residues. TCRdb's copy holds only in-frame clones and misses some; the assay was immunoSEQ multiplex PCR. The table lists some 100,000 clones, roughly 85% of them singletons. Sequencing input: peripheral blood. This chain links TRBV6-1 with TRBJ1-1; unclear D gene. This clonotype was sampled from a man aged 70 or older with active or convalescent COVID-19. CDR3 sequence: CASSDDLTRGYTEAFF. The CDR3 DNA sequence: TGTGCCAGCAGTGATGACCTCACGCGGGGTTACACTGAAGCTTTCTTT.